The 7 T cell receptor beta chains listed next were all sequenced from one sample in a study of human T cells and chemical hapten exposure. Time point noted: patch test 2, 6 weeks after DPC sensitization. Treatment of the sample: therapeutic diphenylcyclopropenone sensitization with weekly scalp DPC. TCRdb reprocessed the RACE reads via MiXCR and lists one record per CDR3 protein. The sample includes 360,000 or so distinct CDR3 sequences, around 6% seen only once; the top ten take less than 6.5%. The input for sequencing was whole blood, taken in connection with sensitization to the hapten diphenylcyclopropenone (DPC). The receptors originated from a woman under 30 with alopecia areata. Some clones in this sample may be carry-over from other donors' samples.

This clonotype was seen only a few times. This chain links TRBV7-9 with TRBJ2-1, with 9 bases fitting TRBD2. J was trimmed by 2 bases and V by 0 bases; bases with no gene match: 8. The CDR3 covers 18 residues. CDR1 SEHNR and CDR2 FQNEAQ come from the germline V gene (reference sequence). The CDR3 loop reads CASSLASGAGGTYNEQFF. The DNA of the CDR3 is TGTGCCAGCAGCTTAGCGTCTGGAGCGGGGGGCACCTACAATGAGCAGTTCTTC.

This clonotype was seen more than once but under ten times. V gene TRBV4-3 combines with J gene TRBJ2-2, with 8 bases that match TRBD2. This CDR3 is 15 amino acids long. Germline lookup yields CDR1 LGHNA and CDR2 YSLEER. Losses at the gene ends were 4 bases for V and 3 bases for J; bases not matched to a gene: 4. The CDR3 sequence: CASSRGGRDTGELFF. CDR3 sequence (DNA): TGCGCCAGCAGCCGCGGGGGGAGGGACACCGGGGAGCTGTTTTTT.

This clonotype has more than one count but fewer than ten. The chain links TRBV7-9 to TRBJ1-5, with a possible D match to TRBD1 (5 bases). The CDR3 consists of 17 residues. V was shortened by 2 bases and J by 2 bases, with 16 bases between the two germline ends. CDR1 is SEHNR and CDR2 is FQNEAQ in the germline V gene (reference sequence). CDR3 in amino acids: CASSLFVTTGGNQPQHF. CDR3 nucleotide sequence: TGTGCCAGCAGCTTATTCGTAACAACAGGAGGCAATCAGCCCCAGCATTTT.

This clonotype was detected many times. The chain links TRBV20-1 to TRBJ1-4; D is ambiguous. Germline V lookup: CDR1 DFQATT, CDR2 SNEGSKA (reference sequence). The CDR3 loop spans 16 amino acids. Deletions cut 3 bases from V and 2 bases from J, with 16 bases between. In nucleotides, the CDR3 is TGCAGTGCTAGGGGCCTTACCTCTGGCACTAATGAAAAACTGTTTTTT. Translating it yields CSARGLTSGTNEKLFF.

Many counts were recorded for this clonotype. The V and J genes are TRBV29-1 and TRBJ1-5, with 8 bases lining up with TRBD1. The CDR3 runs 13 residues. J gave up 7 bases and V 5 bases, and 7 bases lay outside the gene matches. Germline V CDR1 and CDR2: SQVTM, ANQGSEA. The CDR3 DNA sequence: TGCAGCGTTCTGGACAGGGAAGGGCAGCCCCAGCATTTT. Amino acid sequence: CSVLDREGQPQHF.

Concerning this clonotype itself: Germline is not matched at one junction end, which may reflect a read error. V usage is TRBV7-9 and J usage is TRBJ1-1; TRBD1 might be the D (5 bases). The CDR3 spans 13 residues. Germline V gene lookup returns CDR1 SEHNR and CDR2 FQNEAQ (reference sequence). The CDR3 spells CASSLYRNNEAFF. CDR3 in DNA: TGTGCCAGCAGCTTGTACAGGAACAATGAAGCTTTCTTT.

This clonotype was observed at least ten times. The chain is built from TRBV10-3 and TRBJ2-2; D unresolved. This CDR3 is 13 amino acids long. Per germline, CDR1 ENHRY and CDR2 SYGVKD. The ends were cut back, 7 bases at V and 8 bases at J, with 14 bases in the middle. This CDR3 reads CAINSLLGGELFF. The DNA of the CDR3 is TGTGCCATCAATTCCCTCCTAGGAGGGGAGCTGTTTTTT.